This T cell receptor beta chain appears in the sequencing data of a study of identical twins. General study points: Twin sharing of out-of-frame TCR alpha was underestimated by models in monozygotic pairs. Low generation probability was overrepresented in out-of-frame alpha sequences shared by twins.

This clonotype came up many times. Its antigen is not known. MiXCR was run by TCRdb on the 5' RACE reads, yielding one entry per CDR3 protein. The sample lists approximately 240,000 distinct CDR3 sequences; about an eighth were seen once. The sequence was collected from a woman between 18 and 29 years old in good health. Sequenced: memory (CD45RO+) T cells sorted from blood.

This chain's CDR3 is CASSFDPQETQYF. CDR3 DNA sequence: TGCGCCAGCAGCTTTGACCCGCAAGAGACCCAGTACTTC. The chain has TRBV5-1 and TRBJ2-5; no clear D. This CDR3 is 13 amino acids long. Looked up from germline, CDR1 is SGHRS and CDR2 is YFSETQ. With 2 bases removed from V and 2 bases from J, the gap between germline ends came to 7 bases.